Sequencing of this TCR beta chain was carried out in a study of shared clonotypes between healthy human individuals. The study, taken as a whole, reports: Deeper or shallower sequencing was expected to change how clonotypes are shared among donors. Lower generation probabilities were found for non-shared clonotypes than for those shared by all four donors.

The germline CDR1 and CDR2 sequences are MDHEN and SYDVKM. The ends lost 3 bases at V and 4 bases at J; junction bases unmatched: 10. The CDR3 consists of 16 residues. For every subset, genomic DNA was evenly distributed across several immunoSEQ plates. Clones were sequenced by immunoSEQ multiplex PCR, and TCRdb holds only the in-frame ones, with some missing. The repertoire consists of some 2.4 million clones, with 93% occurring once and the leading ten covering 0.36%. Of note for this clone: Its specificity is unknown.

HIV-negative, healthy adults without recent acute infections or vaccinations were the donors. The sequencing input was naive CD4+ T cells from PBMCs. Subset here: CD45RA+ positively selected. This chain uses TRBV28 with TRBJ2-5; 8 bases align to TRBD2. The origin of this receptor is a man younger than 35 in good health. Some clones in this sample may be carry-over from other donors' samples. DNA for the CDR3: TGTGCCAGCAGTTTTCGTCCAGCGGGAGTTCGAGAGACCCAGTACTTC. Translating gives CASSFRPAGVRETQYF.